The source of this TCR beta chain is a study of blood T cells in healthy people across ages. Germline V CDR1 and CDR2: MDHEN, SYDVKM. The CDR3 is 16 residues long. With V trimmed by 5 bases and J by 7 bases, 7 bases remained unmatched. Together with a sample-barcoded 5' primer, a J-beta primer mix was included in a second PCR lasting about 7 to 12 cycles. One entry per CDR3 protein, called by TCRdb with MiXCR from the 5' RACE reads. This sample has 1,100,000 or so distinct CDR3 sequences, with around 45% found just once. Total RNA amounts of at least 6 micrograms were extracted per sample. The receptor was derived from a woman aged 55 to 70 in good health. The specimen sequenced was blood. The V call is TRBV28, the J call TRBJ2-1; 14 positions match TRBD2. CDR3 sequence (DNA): TGTGCCAGCAGTCCTGGGACTAGCGGGGGTCGGAATGAGCAGTTCTTC. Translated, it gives CASSPGTSGGRNEQFF.